Listed below are T cell receptor beta chains from one sample, sequenced in a study of T cell responses to AZD1222 COVID-19 vaccine. Clones were sequenced by immunoSEQ multiplex PCR, and TCRdb holds only the in-frame ones, with some missing. This table has 95,000 to 150,000 clones, approximately 84% appearing once. The source was peripheral blood, collected on day 0 of AZD1222 vaccination. The receptors were sampled from an adult in good health. Both conserved end residues are part of each CDR3. Clone size is shown for a subset of rows, as once, few, many or a class of expanded clone.

J: TRBJ1-6
size: -
V: TRBV7-2
CDR3: CASSKRQGRRNSPLHF

J: TRBJ2-7
size: -
V: TRBV25-1
CDR3: CASSGRVGYEQYF

J: TRBJ1-4
size: once
V: TRBV2
CDR3: CASSGGSNEKLFF

J: TRBJ2-3
size: -
V: TRBV13
CDR3: CASSSTPGGYTRASTDTQYF

J: TRBJ2-7
size: -
V: TRBV7-8
CDR3: CASSAPGGGGSYEQYF

J: TRBJ2-4
size: -
V: TRBV4-3
CDR3: CASSRVWGSGTKNIQYF

J: TRBJ1-6
size: -
V: TRBV6-5
CDR3: CASTPGRTVNSPLHF

J: TRBJ2-1
size: once
V: TRBV7-4
CDR3: CASSSDSGGLYNEQFF

J: TRBJ2-1
size: -
V: TRBV12-3/TRBV12-4
CDR3: CASSLVGFDEQFF

J: TRBJ2-3
size: -
V: TRBV7-3
CDR3: CASSQGTGSDTQYF

J: TRBJ1-5
size: few
V: TRBV5-6
CDR3: CASSVAGSLQPQHF

J: TRBJ1-2
size: -
V: TRBV7-9
CDR3: CASSLVSAARGYTF

J: TRBJ2-7
size: -
V: TRBV28
CDR3: CASSSPLGGRLDYEQYF

J: TRBJ1-2
size: -
V: TRBV24-1
CDR3: CATSPEPPGFGYTF

J: TRBJ1-2
size: -
V: TRBV4-2
CDR3: CASSQDLGGTDILYGYTF

J: TRBJ1-1
size: -
V: TRBV19
CDR3: CASRYRGHTEAFF

J: TRBJ2-7
size: -
V: TRBV18
CDR3: CASSQNGGLQGEQYF

J: TRBJ2-3
size: -
V: TRBV19
CDR3: CASRQRQGPGDTQYF

J: TRBJ1-4
size: -
V: TRBV5-1
CDR3: CASSLDPAGGEKLFF

J: TRBJ2-3
size: -
V: TRBV19
CDR3: CASSMTGSTDTQYF

J: TRBJ1-5
size: once
V: TRBV19
CDR3: CASSTYGQGANQPQHF

J: TRBJ2-1
size: -
V: TRBV2
CDR3: CASSGQRGDNEQFF

J: TRBJ1-6
size: -
V: TRBV28
CDR3: CASSPSYGSAHNSPLHF

J: TRBJ2-1
size: -
V: TRBV7-9
CDR3: CASSFVAVEQFF

J: TRBJ2-1
size: -
V: TRBV5-1
CDR3: CASSLTSGTYNEQFF

J: TRBJ1-5
size: -
V: TRBV10-3
CDR3: CAISESGGDQPQHF

J: TRBJ1-1
size: once
V: TRBV7-2
CDR3: CASSLQGARTEAFF

J: TRBJ1-1
size: -
V: TRBV18
CDR3: CASSPQAGAEAFF